Here is one TCR beta chain with its context. CDR1 KGHDR and CDR2 SFDVKD come from the germline V gene. V shed 1 base, J shed 7 bases, and the junction held 8 bases outside the gene matches. CDR3 size: 16 residues. These data belong to a study of kidney transplant recipient with SARS-CoV-2 infection. MiXCR was run by TCRdb on the reads, yielding one entry per CDR3 protein. This sample has 200,000 to 300,000 distinct CDR3 sequences, with roughly 26% found just once. This specimen consisted of a blood sample, obtained at baseline and between days 110 and 120 from a kidney transplant recipient. This TCR came from a young adult male patient who had COVID-19 and was a kidney transplant recipient. The graft donor may be the source of some T cells. This chain links TRBV24-1 with TRBJ2-1; TRBD1 matches at 8 bases. The CDR3: CATSDFTGGPVNEQFF. The CDR3 DNA sequence: TGTGCCACCAGTGATTTCACAGGGGGTCCGGTAAATGAGCAGTTCTTC.